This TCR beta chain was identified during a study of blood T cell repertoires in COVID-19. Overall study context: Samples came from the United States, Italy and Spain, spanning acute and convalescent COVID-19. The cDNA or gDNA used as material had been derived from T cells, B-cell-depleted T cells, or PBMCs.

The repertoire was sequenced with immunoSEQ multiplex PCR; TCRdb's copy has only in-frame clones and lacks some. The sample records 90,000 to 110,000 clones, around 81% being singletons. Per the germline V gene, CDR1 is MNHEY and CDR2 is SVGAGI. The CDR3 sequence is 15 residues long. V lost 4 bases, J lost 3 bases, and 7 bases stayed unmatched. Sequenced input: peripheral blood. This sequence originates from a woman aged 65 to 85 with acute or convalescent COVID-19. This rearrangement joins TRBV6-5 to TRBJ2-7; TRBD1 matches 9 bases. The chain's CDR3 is CASSFPDRGIYEQYF. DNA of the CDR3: TGTGCCAGCAGTTTTCCGGACAGGGGTATCTACGAGCAGTACTTC.